This T cell receptor beta chain came from a study of T-cell reconstitution after alpha-beta-depleted transplantation in children. Study-level results: T-cell numbers and diversity, one year after transplant, stemmed largely from T cells that were newly produced. After transplant, at about two months, alpha-beta T cells were reportedly derived from several hundred expanded graft clones. Some patients owed their high day-60 TCRbeta diversity to surviving recipient T cells and thymic progenitors.

V lost 0 bases and J lost 5, with 11 bases in between. The CDR3 totals 14 residues. The germline gives CDR1 SGHRS, CDR2 YFSETQ. This clonotype has ten or more counts. Its target is not known. The library targeted TCRbeta and was prepared with unique molecular identifiers. MiXCR was run by TCRdb on the PCR reads, yielding one entry per CDR3 protein. The sample has approximately 500,000 distinct CDR3 sequences, roughly a tenth seen once. The sequence came from a child aged 2-15 years with inherited bone marrow failure, due to receive a stem cell transplant. The V and J genes are TRBV5-1 and TRBJ2-5; no definite D call. Sequencing used PBMCs, obtained before TCRalphabeta/CD19-depleted stem cell transplant. The CDR3 protein is CASSLEWGRETQYF. The CDR3 coding sequence is TGCGCCAGCAGCTTGGAATGGGGTAGGGAGACCCAGTACTTC.